Below, 31 T cell receptor beta chains from the same sample are listed, as sequenced in a study of cytomegalovirus exposure and HLA in healthy donors. The PCR employed 60 Vbeta primers together with 13 Jbeta primers. Here immunoSEQ multiplex PCR was the method, and the copy in TCRdb shows in-frame clones only, minus some. The profile shows roughly 180,000 clones, 75% of them singletons. What was sequenced was PBMCs. The source of these receptors is a woman aged 40 to 50 in good health and CMV-seropositive.

The V and J genes are TRBV6-1 and TRBJ1-1; TRBD1 aligns across 8 bases. From germline, CDR1 is MNHNS and CDR2 SASEGT. Trimming at V came to 3 bases and at J to 0 bases, leaving 12 bases not matched to a gene. This CDR3 is built from 18 residues. The CDR3 loop is CASSEGQGALSLNTEAFF. In nucleotides, the CDR3 is TGTGCCAGCAGTGAGGGCCAGGGGGCCCTGTCGTTGAACACTGAAGCTTTCTTT.

The V call is TRBV4-3, the J call TRBJ2-7; a weak D match, TRBD1 (6 bases). The CDR3 totals 15 residues. The germline CDR1 and CDR2 sequences are LGHNA and YSLEER. Trimming stripped 0 bases from V and 6 bases from J, with 15 bases between. The CDR3: CASSQDLGRGGEQYF. For the CDR3, the DNA is TGCGCCAGCAGCCAAGATCTCGGCAGGGGCGGCGAGCAGTACTTC.

This clone was seen only a few times. This chain links TRBV14 with TRBJ1-1, with TRBD1 as a possible D gene (5 bases). The CDR3 extends over 15 amino acids. Germline V gene sequence: CDR1 SGHDN, CDR2 FVKESK. V was trimmed by 1 base and J by 1 base, leaving 10 bases between them. CDR3 bases: TGTGCCAGCAGCCAAGTGCAGGGTCGGAACACTGAAGCTTTCTTT. This sequence encodes CASSQVQGRNTEAFF.

The V call is TRBV9, the J call TRBJ1-1; the D is unclear. The CDR3 covers 13 residues. V was clipped by 3 bases and J by 5 bases, with 11 bases between them. The germline CDR1 and CDR2 sequences are SGDLS and YYNGEE. In DNA, the CDR3 is TGTGCCAGCAGCGCCTATTTACGAACTGAAGCTTTCTTT. Its translation is CASSAYLRTEAFF.

The chain links TRBV5-1 to TRBJ2-1; 7 nucleotides match TRBD2. The CDR3 spans 15 residues. Trimming at V came to 0 bases and at J to 4 bases, leaving 4 bases not matched to a gene. Germline V gene data show CDR1 as SGHRS and CDR2 as YFSETQ. The CDR3 reads CASSLESSGYNEQFF. The CDR3 nucleotides read TGCGCCAGCAGCTTGGAATCTAGCGGATACAATGAGCAGTTCTTC.

V and J are TRBV11-2 and TRBJ2-1, with unresolved D. The CDR3 sequence is 14 residues long. CDR1 and CDR2 from the germline V gene are SGHAT and FQNNGV. With 6 bases removed from V and 3 bases from J, the gap between germline ends came to 12 bases. CDR3 nucleotides: TGTGCCAGCAGTTCTAGTAGTGTCTACAATGAGCAGTTCTTC. Protein sequence: CASSSSSVYNEQFF. The variable domain in full, with the rest retrieved from reference TRBV11-2 and TRBJ2-1, is EAGVAQSPRYKIIEKRQSVAFWCNPISGHATLYWYQQILGQGPKLLIQFQNNGVVDDSQLPKDRFSAERLKGVDSTLKIQPAKLEDSAVYLCASSSSSVYNEQFFGPGTRLTVL.

The genes are TRBV13 and TRBJ2-3; D gene uncertain. Per the germline V gene, CDR1 is PRHDT and CDR2 is FYEKMQ (reference sequence). V lost 3 bases and J 1 base, leaving 11 bases between the germline ends. The CDR3 is 15 residues long. The CDR3 loop is CASSLGAGRTDTQYF. The CDR3 DNA reads as TGTGCCAGCAGCTTGGGTGCAGGCCGCACAGATACGCAGTATTTT.

This clone was counted a single time. The rearrangement uses TRBV19 and TRBJ2-1; D might be TRBD2 (7 bases). This CDR3 spans 17 amino acids. Looked up from germline, CDR1 is LNHDA and CDR2 is SQIVND (reference sequence). The V end was cut by 0 bases, the J end by 9 bases, with 21 bases between. The CDR3 spells CASSIDPHREGKGEQFF. The DNA of the CDR3 is TGTGCCAGTAGTATAGATCCCCACAGGGAGGGTAAGGGTGAGCAGTTCTTC.

This chain joins TRBV6-5 and TRBJ2-1; 10 positions match TRBD1. The CDR3 length is 15 residues. Trimming at V came to 6 bases and at J to 2 bases, leaving 4 bases not matched to a gene. Germline CDR1 is MNHEY and CDR2 is SVGAGI. CDR3 in amino acids: CASRPDRGPYNEQFF. The DNA for the CDR3 is TGTGCCAGCAGACCCGACAGGGGGCCCTACAATGAGCAGTTCTTC.

The rearrangement joins TRBV27 to TRBJ2-7, with 7 bases that match TRBD2. J lost 0 bases, V lost 6 bases, and 14 bases had no gene match. The CDR3 sequence is 17 residues long. Germline-derived CDR1 and CDR2 are MNHEY and SMNVEV (reference sequence). The chain's CDR3 is CASSRTPPLADSYEQYF. The CDR3 region has the DNA TGTGCCAGCAGCCGGACCCCGCCGCTAGCGGACTCCTACGAGCAGTACTTC.

This clone was observed a handful of times. The rearrangement links TRBV7-9 to TRBJ1-1; perhaps TRBD1 as D (5 bases). Germline loops: CDR1 SEHNR, CDR2 FQNEAQ (reference sequence). Trimming removed 6 bases at V and 1 base at J, with 6 bases between. The length of the CDR3 is 12 residues. The CDR3 DNA reads as TGTGCCAGCAGGGGGGGGAACACTGAAGCTTTCTTT. It translates to CASRGGNTEAFF.

V usage is TRBV6-5 and J usage is TRBJ2-1, with 8 bases that match TRBD1. Trimming removed 4 bases from V and 9 bases from J; junction bases left unmatched: 8. The CDR3 runs 14 residues. Germline assignment: CDR1 MNHEY and CDR2 SVGAGI. The CDR3, as DNA: TGTGCCAGCAGTTTATCCACAGGGGGTCCTGAGCAGTTCTTC. Translated: CASSLSTGGPEQFF.

The chain carries TRBV28 and TRBJ2-7; 10 positions match TRBD1. Germline V gene data show CDR1 as MDHEN and CDR2 as SYDVKM. The CDR3 covers 16 residues. The V and J ends lost 4 bases and 2 bases, in that order; junction bases with no gene match: 8. The CDR3 loop is CASSWPGGQGAYEQYF. The CDR3 DNA reads TGTGCCAGCAGTTGGCCTGGCGGACAGGGGGCCTACGAGCAGTACTTC.

In its sample, this clone was seen once. This sequence joins TRBV29-1 and TRBJ2-3; TRBD2 matches 9 bases. The CDR3 consists of 13 residues. J lost 8 bases, V lost 4 bases, and 7 bases had no gene match. Germline CDR1 and CDR2: SQVTM and ANQGSEA. CDR3 sequence: CSVGLAGLGTQYF. The CDR3 bases are TGCAGCGTTGGGCTAGCGGGACTTGGTACGCAGTATTTT.

Concerning this clone: One end of the junction does not line up with germline, which may come from a read error. The rearrangement links TRBV7-9 to TRBJ1-2; unclear D gene. The CDR3 sequence is 13 residues long. CDR1 is SEHNR and CDR2 is FQNEAQ in the germline V gene (reference sequence). This CDR3 is CSSSRGVGHGYTF. CDR3 bases: TGTTCCAGCAGCCGCGGGGTTGGGCATGGCTACACCTTC.

Of note for this clone: Other DNA variants within this sample encode the same CDR3. This chain uses TRBV2 with TRBJ1-2; TRBD1 might be the D (6 bases). V lost 4 bases to trimming and J lost 3 bases, with 9 bases between them. Germline-derived CDR1 and CDR2 are SNHLY and FYNNEI. This CDR3 has 13 amino acids. CDR3: CASSGQGYYGYTF. CDR3 nucleotide sequence: TGTGCCAGCAGTGGGCAGGGGTACTATGGCTACACCTTC.

V and J are TRBV28 and TRBJ2-3, with D unresolved. There are 17 residues in the CDR3. CDR1 and CDR2 from the germline V gene are MDHEN and SYDVKM. Trimming shortened V by 3 bases and J by 0 bases, and 16 bases separated the two germline ends. As DNA, the CDR3 is TGTGCCAGCAGTTTGAGTAGACGAACTACTAGCACAGATACGCAGTATTTT. This gives the protein CASSLSRRTTSTDTQYF.

This sequence joins TRBV9 and TRBJ2-2; TRBD1 agrees at 9 bases. This CDR3 spans 15 amino acids. Per germline, CDR1 SGDLS and CDR2 YYNGEE. V shed 1 base, J shed 4 bases, and the junction held 2 bases outside the gene matches. CDR3 amino acids: CASSVRQGGTGELFF. The CDR3 bases are TGTGCCAGCAGCGTAAGACAGGGGGGCACCGGGGAGCTGTTTTTT.

Of note for this clone: The identical CDR3 is also encoded by other nucleotide sequences in the sample. The V gene is TRBV4-3, the J gene TRBJ1-1; D unresolved. V was trimmed by 3 bases and J by 1 base, leaving 9 bases between them. The germline V gene has CDR1 LGHNA and CDR2 YSLEER. The CDR3 has 14 amino acids. The CDR3: CASSQAYKNTEAFF. DNA for the CDR3: TGCGCCAGCAGCCAGGCTTACAAGAACACTGAAGCTTTCTTT.

The table lists this clone with a few counts. The rearrangement joins TRBV28 to TRBJ2-5, with 10 positions matching TRBD2. The germline V gene has CDR1 MDHEN and CDR2 SYDVKM. Trimming at V came to 5 bases and at J to 11 bases, leaving 11 bases not matched to a gene. This CDR3 is 14 amino acids long. The CDR3 here is CASSPGERGGKQYF. In DNA, the CDR3 is TGTGCCAGCAGTCCAGGGGAGCGGGGGGGTAAGCAGTACTTC.

This clone appeared a few times. The V call is TRBV18, the J call TRBJ2-1; D ambiguous. The CDR3 extends over 13 amino acids. Trimming left V 0 bases short and J 4 bases short, with 4 bases between. Germline loops: CDR1 KGHSH, CDR2 LQKENI. In nucleotides, the CDR3 is TGTGCCAGCTCACCACCGAGTTACAATGAGCAGTTCTTC. Its protein product is CASSPPSYNEQFF.

This clone showed up just a few times. This sequence joins TRBV28 and TRBJ2-7; 8 bases agree with TRBD2. J was trimmed by 10 bases and V by 4 bases; bases with no gene match: 9. The germline gives CDR1 MDHEN, CDR2 SYDVKM. The CDR3 extends over 13 amino acids. For the CDR3, the DNA is TGTGCCAGCAGTTCCCCCGGGACTAGTAATCAGTACTTC. The encoded protein is CASSSPGTSNQYF.

The V and J genes are TRBV10-2 and TRBJ2-7; D is perhaps TRBD2 (7 bases). The CDR3 covers 11 residues. Germline V gene sequence: CDR1 WSHSY, CDR2 SAAADI. The germline V and J ends were trimmed by 6 bases and 6 bases, with 9 bases remaining between them. The chain's CDR3 is CASRGGAEQYF. The CDR3 DNA follows: TGCGCCAGCAGGGGGGGGGCCGAGCAGTACTTC.

V gene TRBV4-2 combines with J gene TRBJ1-5; 7 bases agree with TRBD1. Trimming took 1 base from V and 0 from J; bases not matched to a gene: 3. The length of the CDR3 is 16 residues. From germline, CDR1 is LGHNA and CDR2 YNFKEQ. This CDR3 is CASSQVQGHSNQPQHF. CDR3 DNA sequence: TGTGCCAGCAGCCAAGTACAGGGGCATAGCAATCAGCCCCAGCATTTT.

The gene calls are TRBV9 and TRBJ1-1; maybe TRBD1 (6 bases). V was shortened by 3 bases and J by 6 bases, with 12 bases between the two germline ends. This CDR3 contains 13 residues. The germline CDR1 and CDR2 sequences are SGDLS and YYNGEE. DNA for the CDR3: TGTGCCAGCAGCGGGACACAGGGAGCTGAAGCTTTCTTT. It encodes CASSGTQGAEAFF.

The chain uses TRBV20-1 and TRBJ2-1; 7 bases align to TRBD2. V was pared by 4 bases and J by 14 bases, with 8 bases of the junction left unmatched. Germline V lookup: CDR1 DFQATT, CDR2 SNEGSKA (reference sequence). The CDR3 length is 11 residues. CDR3 DNA sequence: TGCAGTGCTACAAACGGGACTATCGAGTTCTTC. Translated, it gives CSATNGTIEFF.

The J gene is TRBJ1-2, the V gene TRBV12-2; the table's D call, TRBD1, has no DNA check behind it. TRBV12-2 is given as a pseudogene. This CDR3 has 17 amino acids. This chain's CDR3 is CASRLPTTGEGGYGYTF. The CDR3 DNA follows: TGTGCAAGTCGCTTACCGACGACAGGGGAGGGTGGCTATGGCTACACCTTC.

This clone was observed a few times. The chain employs TRBV11-2 and TRBJ1-1, with D maybe TRBD1 (5 bases). Trimming shortened V by 5 bases and J by 0 bases, and 22 bases separated the two germline ends. Germline loops: CDR1 SGHAT, CDR2 FQNNGV. The CDR3 loop spans 18 amino acids. The CDR3, as DNA: TGTGCCAGCAGCCATCTCGGCAGGGTCCCTTTTATGAACACTGAAGCTTTCTTT. Residues: CASSHLGRVPFMNTEAFF. Filled out from reference TRBV11-2 and TRBJ1-1, the complete variable domain reads EAGVAQSPRYKIIEKRQSVAFWCNPISGHATLYWYQQILGQGPKLLIQFQNNGVVDDSQLPKDRFSAERLKGVDSTLKIQPAKLEDSAVYLCASSHLGRVPFMNTEAFFGQGTRLTVV.

The rearrangement links TRBV5-4 to TRBJ2-3; 9 bases fit TRBD2. J was trimmed by 0 bases and V by 3 bases; bases with no gene match: 5. The CDR3 is 16 residues long. CDR1 is SGHNT and CDR2 is YYREEE in the germline V gene (reference sequence). The CDR3 reads CASSSGTSRSTDTQYF. CDR3 coding DNA: TGTGCCAGCAGCTCCGGGACTAGCCGTAGCACAGATACGCAGTATTTT.

V is TRBV28 and J is TRBJ1-5; 12 bases agree with TRBD1. This CDR3 has 16 amino acids. Germline V gene data show CDR1 as MDHEN and CDR2 as SYDVKM. V was pared by 8 bases and J by 1 base, with 6 bases of the junction left unmatched. The CDR3 DNA is TGTGCCAGCCAGACCGGGACAGGGGGCAGCAATCAGCCCCAGCATTTT. It encodes CASQTGTGGSNQPQHF.

The CDR3 loop reads CASSLAGTGLISPLHF. DNA for the CDR3: TGTGCCAGCAGCTTAGCGGGGACAGGTCTGATTTCACCCCTCCACTTT. V usage is TRBV7-9 and J usage is TRBJ1-6; TRBD1 aligns across 8 bases. Germline assignment: CDR1 SEHNR and CDR2 FQNEAQ (reference sequence). The CDR3 has 16 amino acids. Germline trimming cut 0 bases from V and 9 bases from J; bases unmatched to any gene: 7.